A selection of T cell receptor beta chains follows, all from one sample in a study of blood T cell repertoires in COVID-19. Measured with immunoSEQ multiplex PCR; TCRdb has only the in-frame clones, and not every one. The top ten clones hold approximately 17% of a sample with more than 300,000 clones, roughly 90% of them seen once. Sequenced input: PBMCs or T cells enriched from blood (not recorded which). The receptors were sampled from a woman aged 25 to 39 who had recovered from COVID-19. Each CDR3 is given with its conserved first and last residue. A D gene is named only where the DNA matches it firmly. Some rows mark clone size as missing; the rest say once, few, many or name a class of expanded clone.

TRBV20-1	NA	TRBJ2-1	NA	TGCAGTGTGAATAGCTTTGATGAGCAGTTCTTC	CSVNSFDEQFF
TRBV3-1/TRBV3-2	NA	TRBJ2-3	TRBD2	TGTGCCAGCAGCCTATTGACTAGCGGGGCCCCAGATACGCAGTATTTT	CASSLLTSGAPDTQYF
TRBV6-1	NA	TRBJ2-5	TRBD2	TGTGCCAGCAGTGAAGTCCCAGCGGGATTCCAAGAGACCCAGTACTTC	CASSEVPAGFQETQYF
TRBV12-3/TRBV12-4	once	TRBJ2-7	NA	TGTGCCACCGAGAGAGGGCCCTACTACGAGCAGTACTTC	CATERGPYYEQYF
TRBV5-4	NA	TRBJ1-2	NA	TGTGCCAGCAGCTTGGAACCAGGGGAGGGCTACACCTTC	CASSLEPGEGYTF
TRBV6-5	NA	TRBJ1-1	NA	TGTGCCAGCAGTTACTCGATCAGGGCCCCTCCCGAAGCTTTCTTT	CASSYSIRAPPEAFF
TRBV7-9	NA	TRBJ2-2	NA	TGTGCCAGCAGCCCCAGGACGGGGACCGGGGAGCTGTTTTTT	CASSPRTGTGELFF
TRBV7-2	once	TRBJ2-1	TRBD1	TGTGCCAGCAGGAAGAGTTACAGGGGCTCCTACAATGAGCAGTTCTTC	CASRKSYRGSYNEQFF
TRBV11-2	few	TRBJ1-3	NA	TGTGCCAGCAGCTTACCTCGCGTCCCCTCTGGAAACACCATATATTTT	CASSLPRVPSGNTIYF
TRBV18	NA	TRBJ2-5	NA	TGTGCCAGCTCACCACAGGGAGGTGGAGAGACCCAGTACTTC	CASSPQGGGETQYF
TRBV7-2	once	TRBJ2-5	NA	TGTGCCAGCAGCTTATCGAATCGGGGGGAGACCCAGTACTTC	CASSLSNRGETQYF
TRBV18	NA	TRBJ2-5	NA	TGTGCCAGCTCAGGAGGGACCCAGTACTTC	CASSGGTQYF
TRBV7-8	once	TRBJ2-7	NA	TGTGCCAGCAGACCGCCCCGGGAGACTCTTCCCTACGAGCAGTACTTC	CASRPPRETLPYEQYF
TRBV4-1	NA	TRBJ2-7	NA	TGCGCCAGCAGCCAAGGAGGTGGCAGCTACGAGCAGTACTTC	CASSQGGGSYEQYF
TRBV11-3	NA	TRBJ1-1	TRBD1	TGTGCCAGCAGCCCGGGACAGGGGGAAACTGAAGCTTTCTTT	CASSPGQGETEAFF
TRBV19	few	TRBJ2-6	NA	TGTGCCAGTAGTATGAGCGCTGGGGCCAACGTCCTGACTTTC	CASSMSAGANVLTF
TRBV7-9	few	TRBJ2-3	NA	TGTGCCAGCAGCACAGGGGATACGCAGTATTTT	CASSTGDTQYF
TRBV11-3	few	TRBJ2-1	TRBD2	TGTGCCAGCAACAAGGGACTAGACCATTACAATGAGCAGTTCTTC	CASNKGLDHYNEQFF
TRBV24-1	NA	TRBJ2-2	TRBD1	TGTGCCACCAGTGCTTTCGGACAGGGGCTTTCCGGGGAGCTGTTTTTT	CATSAFGQGLSGELFF
TRBV6-2/TRBV6-3	NA	TRBJ1-2	TRBD1	TGTGCCAGCAGTTCACAGGGGGTTTCGTCTGGCTACACCTTC	CASSSQGVSSGYTF
TRBV20-1	NA	TRBJ2-5	NA	TGCAGTGCTAGTCCCCCTGCTAGCAGGGAGACCCAGTACTTC	CSASPPASRETQYF
TRBV5-1	NA	TRBJ2-2	TRBD1	TGCGCCAGCAGCTTGACAGGGGGCTTTAGCGGGGAGCTGTTTTTT	CASSLTGGFSGELFF
TRBV5-4	NA	TRBJ2-3	TRBD2	TGTGCCAGCAGCTTGGTTAGCGGGGGTATCACAGATACGCAGTATTTT	CASSLVSGGITDTQYF
TRBV28	NA	TRBJ1-2	TRBD1	TGTGCCAGTAGGACAGGGGGCGTCTATGGCTACACCTTC	CASRTGGVYGYTF
TRBV11-2	NA	TRBJ2-7	NA	TGTGCCAGCAGCTTAATTGGAGCCTCGGGAGAGCAGTACTTC	CASSLIGASGEQYF
TRBV4-2	NA	TRBJ2-5	NA	TGTGCCAGCAGCCCCCCGAGGGCCCAAGAGACCCAGTACTTC	CASSPPRAQETQYF
TRBV9	NA	TRBJ2-5	TRBD1	TGTGCCAGCAGCATGGGAAAGGGTTCAGGGGGAGAGACCCAGTACTTC	CASSMGKGSGGETQYF
TRBV10-3	NA	TRBJ2-7	NA	TGTGCCATCAGTGATCCCGAGACTAGTGACATGGAGCAGTACTTC	CAISDPETSDMEQYF